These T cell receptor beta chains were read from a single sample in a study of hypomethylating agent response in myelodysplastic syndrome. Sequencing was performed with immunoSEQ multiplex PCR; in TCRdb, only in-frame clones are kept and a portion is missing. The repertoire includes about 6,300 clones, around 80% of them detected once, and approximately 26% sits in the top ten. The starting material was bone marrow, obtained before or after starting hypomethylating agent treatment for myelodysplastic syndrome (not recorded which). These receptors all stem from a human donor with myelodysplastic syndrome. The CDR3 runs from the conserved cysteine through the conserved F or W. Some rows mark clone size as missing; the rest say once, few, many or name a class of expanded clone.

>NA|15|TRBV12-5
CASGPERPWDTEAFF
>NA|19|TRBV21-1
CASSKPQSGGLILSYEQYF
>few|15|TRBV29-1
CSVGGERGNTGELFF
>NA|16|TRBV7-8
CASSSAGAGVGQPQHF
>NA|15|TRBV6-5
CASKPQLAGDHEQYF
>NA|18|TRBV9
CASSIPQGTSGRENEQFF
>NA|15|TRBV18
CASSPARDRNRGWTF
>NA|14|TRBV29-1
CSGEQGGQEETQYF
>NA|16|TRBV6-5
CASSYSSGVGNQPQHF
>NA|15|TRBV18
CASSGTTGVGSPLHF
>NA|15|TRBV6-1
CASSAQGNARQPQHF
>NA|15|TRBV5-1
CASSLRQSINSPLHF
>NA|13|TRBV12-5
CASGTQNSYEQYF
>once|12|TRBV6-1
CASSDTYNEQFF
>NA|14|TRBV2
CASRVERMNTEAFF
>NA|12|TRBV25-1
CAAREGNSPLHF
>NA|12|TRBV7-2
CASSFDRVEQFF
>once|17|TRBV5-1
CASSFTPGTSTNYGYTF
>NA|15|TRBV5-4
CASHTAHGNTGELFF
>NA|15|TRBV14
CASSNDRGLRETQYF
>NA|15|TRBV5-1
CASSSLRQAGSGYTF
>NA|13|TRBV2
CASWGLITDTQYF
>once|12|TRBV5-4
CASSLDRDEQFF
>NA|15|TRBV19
CASSIQGMVKNIQYF
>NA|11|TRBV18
CASSPGGPQHF
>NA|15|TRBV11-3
CASSPVAGLGDTQYF
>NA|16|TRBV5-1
CASSLVQGASTDTQYF
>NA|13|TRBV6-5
CASRPQTNEKLFF
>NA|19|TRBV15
CATSRDPPISGVSYNEQFF
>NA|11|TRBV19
CASFRGYGYTF
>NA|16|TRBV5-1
CASSLGSGGGTDTQYF
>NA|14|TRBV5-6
CASSLGQANYEQYF
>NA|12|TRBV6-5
CASHDRNSPLHF
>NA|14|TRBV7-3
CASSLTAGYNEQFF
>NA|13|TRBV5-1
CASSLTATDTQYF
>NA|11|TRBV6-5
CASSAEDGYTF
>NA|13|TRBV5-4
CASSLEGRDGYTF
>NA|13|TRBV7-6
CASSLEPHSPLHF
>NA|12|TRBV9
CASSPPPEPTLF
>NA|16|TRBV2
CASSVGSGISTVEQFF
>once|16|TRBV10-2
CASRGGTSGSTDTQYF
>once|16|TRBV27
CASSPRLAGGAGELFF
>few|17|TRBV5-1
CASSLGEAGTVNSPLHF
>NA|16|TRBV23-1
CASSQGGGSGANVLTF
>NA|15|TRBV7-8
CASSLEPRDSYEQYF
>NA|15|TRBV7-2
CASSLRAQSNTEAFF
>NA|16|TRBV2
CASSESRTGPPYEQYF
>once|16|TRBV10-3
CAISKLAETNYNEQFF
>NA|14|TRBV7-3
CASSPAGSSYEQYF
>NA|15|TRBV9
CASSVVAGYTGELFF
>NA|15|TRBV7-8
CASSKGEGVTDTQYF
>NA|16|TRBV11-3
CASSLGRPGLTDTQYF
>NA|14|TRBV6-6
CASSYGQPYNEQFF
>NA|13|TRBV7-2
CASSLIDNQPQHF
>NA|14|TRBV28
CASSLSGPYWGYTF